These 14 T cell receptor beta chains were sequenced from one sample in a study of cytomegalovirus exposure and HLA in healthy donors. 13 Jbeta primers and 60 Vbeta primers were used for the PCR. The table came from immunoSEQ multiplex PCR; TCRdb's copy has only in-frame clones and leaves some out. This table has about 170,000 clones, roughly 84% appearing once. Specimen: PBMCs. These receptors all stem from a man aged 18 to 30 in good health and CMV-seropositive.

This chain connects TRBV7-8 to TRBJ2-7, with D perhaps matching TRBD1 (5 bases). The V gene lost 1 base and the J gene lost 6 bases, with 10 bases spanning the gap. The CDR3 runs to 13 residues. Germline-derived CDR1 and CDR2 are SGHVS and FQNEAQ. CDR3 nucleotides: TGTGCCAGCAGCTTAGACGCAGGGCCCGAGCAGTACTTC. It specifies CASSLDAGPEQYF.

The CDR3 sequence: CASSIGGSNEQYF. CDR3 bases: TGTGCCAGTAGTATCGGAGGGTCCAACGAGCAGTACTTC. V is TRBV19 and J is TRBJ2-7; a possible D gene is TRBD2 (6 bases). The CDR3 spans 13 residues. Germline V gives CDR1 LNHDA, CDR2 SQIVND (reference sequence). Trimming pared 3 bases from V and 5 bases from J, leaving 11 bases between.

V is TRBV7-2 and J is TRBJ1-2; unclear D gene. V lost 2 bases, J lost 6 bases, and 10 bases lay in between. The CDR3 is 13 residues long. Germline CDR1 reads SGHTA; CDR2 reads FQGNSA. CDR3 loop: CASSLNSIDGYTF. The CDR3 nucleotides read TGTGCCAGCAGCTTAAACAGTATAGATGGCTACACCTTC.

The rearrangement links TRBV25-1 to TRBJ2-1; 11 nucleotides match TRBD2. CDR3 size: 16 residues. CDR1 and CDR2 (germline): MGHDK, SYGVNS. V trimming: 2 bases; J trimming: 4 bases; junction bases outside the gene matches: 4. The CDR3 here is CASSERLAGGYNEQFF. CDR3 coding DNA: TGTGCCAGCAGTGAACGGCTAGCGGGGGGTTACAATGAGCAGTTCTTC.

The rearrangement uses TRBV6-5 and TRBJ1-6, with 7 bases identical to TRBD1. Germline V gene lookup returns CDR1 MNHEY and CDR2 SVGAGI. The CDR3 length is 13 residues. The junction had 10 bases not matched to a gene; V was cut back by 10 bases and J by 10 bases. The CDR3 loop reads CAISEGARSPLHF. CDR3 DNA: TGTGCCATCTCTGAGGGGGCTCGCTCACCCCTCCACTTT.

The genes are TRBV10-3 and TRBJ1-6; D is perhaps TRBD1 (5 bases). This CDR3 region has 15 residues. V was shortened by 7 bases and J by 7 bases, with 17 bases between the two germline ends. Germline V gene lookup returns CDR1 ENHRY and CDR2 SYGVKD. The CDR3 nucleotides read TGTGCCATCAATGGGGCGGGGGTCGGGAATTCACCCCTCCACTTT. It specifies CAINGAGVGNSPLHF.

This chain joins TRBV5-4 and TRBJ2-7; tentatively, D is TRBD1 (7 bases). This CDR3 has 15 residues. Trimming left V 0 bases short and J 4 bases short, with 14 bases between. CDR1 and CDR2 (germline): SGHNT, YYREEE (reference sequence). The CDR3 nucleotides read TGTGCCAGCAGCTTGGCCGCAGGGGGGTCGTACGAGCAGTACTTC. Encoded protein: CASSLAAGGSYEQYF.

This chain connects TRBV6-6 to TRBJ1-5; D might be TRBD1 (5 bases). The V and J ends lost 4 bases and 5 bases respectively, with 18 bases between them. The CDR3 spans 16 residues. From germline, CDR1 is MNHNY and CDR2 SVGAGI (reference sequence). CDR3 coding DNA: TGTGCCAGCAGTTCTTGGGGCAGATCGCTCTATCAGCCCCAGCATTTT. Translation: CASSSWGRSLYQPQHF.

This sequence joins TRBV18 and TRBJ1-6, with TRBD1 as a possible D gene (6 bases). The CDR3 runs to 15 residues. Between the trimmed V and J ends, which lost 4 bases and 10 bases, there was a span of 17 bases. Germline V gene lookup returns CDR1 KGHSH and CDR2 LQKENI. The CDR3 nucleotides read TGTGCCAGCTCACTTGCCCAGGACAGAGGCTCACCCCTCCACTTT. This translates into CASSLAQDRGSPLHF.

This clone appeared once. The chain joins TRBV5-4 to TRBJ2-1, with TRBD2 matching over 8 bases. CDR1 and CDR2 from the germline V gene are SGHNT and YYREEE (reference sequence). The CDR3 is 14 residues long. J lost 5 bases, V lost 7 bases, and 8 bases had no gene match. For the CDR3, the DNA is TGTGCCAGCCGCGCAGCGGGGGCTAACAATGAGCAGTTCTTC. Its protein product is CASRAAGANNEQFF.

This rearrangement joins TRBV5-6 to TRBJ1-2; D is unclear. Germline CDR1 is SGHDT and CDR2 is YYEEEE. Trimming pared 6 bases from V and 6 bases from J, leaving 9 bases between. The length of the CDR3 is 11 residues. CDR3 coding DNA: TGTGCCAGCACCCTCGGGGATGGCTACACCTTC. This encodes CASTLGDGYTF.

This clone was recorded only once. V gene TRBV2 combines with J gene TRBJ1-6; 8 bases map to TRBD1. Losses at the gene ends were 8 bases for V and 7 bases for J; bases not matched to a gene: 10. This CDR3 has 15 amino acids. Germline CDR1 and CDR2: SNHLY and FYNNEI. CDR3 bases: TGTGCCAGCGCCGTCGAGGCAGGGGGCAATTCACCCCTCCACTTT. Translation gives CASAVEAGGNSPLHF.

This chain links TRBV21-1 with TRBJ2-7; TRBD2, as called in the table, went unchecked against the DNA. TRBV21-1 is reported as a pseudogene. The CDR3 extends over 13 amino acids. This CDR3 is CASSKGRGPEQYF. CDR3 DNA sequence: TGTGCCAGCAGCAAAGGTCGAGGGCCGGAGCAGTACTTC.

This chain links TRBV11-2 with TRBJ2-2; D gene uncertain. The CDR3 consists of 14 residues. V was pared by 5 bases and J by 3 bases, with 10 bases between. Germline assignment: CDR1 SGHAT and CDR2 FQNNGV. This CDR3 is CASSPRIDTGELFF. The DNA for the CDR3 is TGTGCCAGCAGCCCGCGGATAGACACCGGGGAGCTGTTTTTT.